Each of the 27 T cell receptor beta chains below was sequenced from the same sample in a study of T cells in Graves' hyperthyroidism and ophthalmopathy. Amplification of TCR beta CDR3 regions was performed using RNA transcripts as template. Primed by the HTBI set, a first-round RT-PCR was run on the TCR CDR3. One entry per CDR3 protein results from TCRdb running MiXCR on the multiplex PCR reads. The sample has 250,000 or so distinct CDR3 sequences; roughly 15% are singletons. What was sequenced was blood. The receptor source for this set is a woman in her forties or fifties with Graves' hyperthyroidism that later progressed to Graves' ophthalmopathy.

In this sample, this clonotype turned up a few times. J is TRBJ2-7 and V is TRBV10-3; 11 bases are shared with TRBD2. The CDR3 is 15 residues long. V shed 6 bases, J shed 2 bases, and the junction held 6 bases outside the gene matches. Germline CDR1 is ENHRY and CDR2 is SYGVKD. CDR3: CAIRRTSGWTYEQYF. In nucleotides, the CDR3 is TGTGCCATCAGGAGGACTAGCGGGTGGACCTACGAGCAGTACTTC.

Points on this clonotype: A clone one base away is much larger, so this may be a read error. The CDR3 nucleotides are TGTGCCAGCAGCCAAGGGCAGTCACCCCTCCACTTT. Translation gives CASSQGQSPLHF. This chain uses TRBV14 with TRBJ1-6; no clear D gene. This CDR3 has 12 residues. V gave up 1 base and J gave up 10 bases, with 5 bases separating them. In germline, CDR1 is SGHDN, CDR2 FVKESK.

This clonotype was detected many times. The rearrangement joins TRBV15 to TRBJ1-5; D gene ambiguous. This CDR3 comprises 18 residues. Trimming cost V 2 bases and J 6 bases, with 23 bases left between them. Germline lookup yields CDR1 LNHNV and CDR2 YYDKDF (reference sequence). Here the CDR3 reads CATSRSLVSVVRSQPQHF. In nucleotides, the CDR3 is TGTGCCACCAGCAGATCACTCGTGTCAGTGGTGCGAAGTCAGCCCCAGCATTTT.

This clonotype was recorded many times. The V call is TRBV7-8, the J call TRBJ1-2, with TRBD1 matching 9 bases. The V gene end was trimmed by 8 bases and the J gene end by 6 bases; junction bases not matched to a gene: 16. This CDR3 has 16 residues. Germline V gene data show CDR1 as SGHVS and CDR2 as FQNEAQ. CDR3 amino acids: CASVTEGTGLGHGYTF. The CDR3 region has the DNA TGTGCCAGCGTAACTGAGGGGACAGGGCTCGGCCATGGCTACACCTTC.

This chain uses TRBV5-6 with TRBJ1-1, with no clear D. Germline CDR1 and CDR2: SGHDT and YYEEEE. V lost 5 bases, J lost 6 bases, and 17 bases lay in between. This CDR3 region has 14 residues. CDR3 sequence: CASSFRTGSAEAFF. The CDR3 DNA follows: TGTGCCAGCAGTTTCCGGACGGGAAGTGCTGAAGCTTTCTTT.

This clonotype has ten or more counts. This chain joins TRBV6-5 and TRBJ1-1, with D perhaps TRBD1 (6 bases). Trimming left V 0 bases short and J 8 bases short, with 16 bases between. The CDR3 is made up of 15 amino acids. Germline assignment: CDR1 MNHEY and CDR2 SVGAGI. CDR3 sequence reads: CASSYSNRVGAEAFF. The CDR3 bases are TGTGCCAGCAGTTACTCTAACAGGGTGGGAGCCGAAGCTTTCTTT.

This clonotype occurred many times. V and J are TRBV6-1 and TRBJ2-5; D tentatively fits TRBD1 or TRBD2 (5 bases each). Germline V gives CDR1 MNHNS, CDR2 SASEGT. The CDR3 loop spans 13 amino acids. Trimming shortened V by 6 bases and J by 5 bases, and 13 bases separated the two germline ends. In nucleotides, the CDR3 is TGTGCCAGCAGACACGGGACCACGGAGACCCAGTACTTC. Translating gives CASRHGTTETQYF.

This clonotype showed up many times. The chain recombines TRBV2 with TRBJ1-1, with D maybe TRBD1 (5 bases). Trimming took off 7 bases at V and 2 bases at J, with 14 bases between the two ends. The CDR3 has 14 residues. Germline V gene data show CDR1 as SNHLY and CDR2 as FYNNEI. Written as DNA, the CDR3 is TGTGCCAGCATCTCGGGGGGTCCAAACACTGAAGCTTTCTTT. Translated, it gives CASISGGPNTEAFF.

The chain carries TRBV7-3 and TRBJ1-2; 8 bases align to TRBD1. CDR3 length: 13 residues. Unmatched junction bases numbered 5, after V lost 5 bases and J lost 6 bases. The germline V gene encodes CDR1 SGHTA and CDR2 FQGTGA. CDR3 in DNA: TGTGCCAGCAGCCCGACAGGGGTGGATGGCTACACCTTC. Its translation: CASSPTGVDGYTF.

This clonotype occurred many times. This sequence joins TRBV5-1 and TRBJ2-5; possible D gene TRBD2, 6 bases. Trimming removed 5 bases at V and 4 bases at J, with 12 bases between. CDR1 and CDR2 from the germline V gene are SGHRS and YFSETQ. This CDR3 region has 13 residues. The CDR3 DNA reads TGCGCCAGCAGAGGTAGCGGCCGAGAGACCCAGTACTTC. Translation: CASRGSGRETQYF.

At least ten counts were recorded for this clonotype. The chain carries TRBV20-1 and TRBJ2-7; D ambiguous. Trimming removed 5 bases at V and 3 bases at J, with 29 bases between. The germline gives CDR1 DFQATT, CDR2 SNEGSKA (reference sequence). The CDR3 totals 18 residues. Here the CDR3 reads CSAPVRSRVHCCSYEQYF. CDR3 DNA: TGCAGTGCTCCCGTTAGGTCTAGGGTGCATTGCTGTAGCTACGAGCAGTACTTC.

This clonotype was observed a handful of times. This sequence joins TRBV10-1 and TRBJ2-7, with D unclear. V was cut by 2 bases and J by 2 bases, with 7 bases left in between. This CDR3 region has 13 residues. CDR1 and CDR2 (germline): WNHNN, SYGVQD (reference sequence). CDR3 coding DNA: TGCGCCAGCAGTGAGGGCGTTACCTACGAGCAGTACTTC. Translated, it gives CASSEGVTYEQYF.

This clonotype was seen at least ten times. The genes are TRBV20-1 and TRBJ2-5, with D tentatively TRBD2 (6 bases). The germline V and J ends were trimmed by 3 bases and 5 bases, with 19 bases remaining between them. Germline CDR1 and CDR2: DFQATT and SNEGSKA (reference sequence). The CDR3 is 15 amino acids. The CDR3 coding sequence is TGCAGTGCTAGCCCCGAGGAGGGGAGTAGGGAGACCCAGTACTTC. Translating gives CSASPEEGSRETQYF.

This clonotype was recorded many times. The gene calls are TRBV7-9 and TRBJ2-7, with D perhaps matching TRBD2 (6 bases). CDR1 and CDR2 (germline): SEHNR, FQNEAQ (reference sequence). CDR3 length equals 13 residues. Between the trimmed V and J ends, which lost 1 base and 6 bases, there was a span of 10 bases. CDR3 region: CASSLGASAEQYF. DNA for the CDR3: TGTGCCAGCAGCTTAGGGGCTAGCGCCGAGCAGTACTTC.

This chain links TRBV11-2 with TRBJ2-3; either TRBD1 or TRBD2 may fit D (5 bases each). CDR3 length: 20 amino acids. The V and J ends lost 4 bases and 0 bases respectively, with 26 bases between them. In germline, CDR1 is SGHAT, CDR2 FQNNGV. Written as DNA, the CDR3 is TGTGCCAGCAGCTCAATTCCGGGACGGCGCTCCAGATCCAGCACAGATACGCAGTATTTT. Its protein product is CASSSIPGRRSRSSTDTQYF. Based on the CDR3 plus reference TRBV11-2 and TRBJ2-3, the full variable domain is EAGVAQSPRYKIIEKRQSVAFWCNPISGHATLYWYQQILGQGPKLLIQFQNNGVVDDSQLPKDRFSAERLKGVDSTLKIQPAKLEDSAVYLCASSSIPGRRSRSSTDTQYFGPGTRLTVL.

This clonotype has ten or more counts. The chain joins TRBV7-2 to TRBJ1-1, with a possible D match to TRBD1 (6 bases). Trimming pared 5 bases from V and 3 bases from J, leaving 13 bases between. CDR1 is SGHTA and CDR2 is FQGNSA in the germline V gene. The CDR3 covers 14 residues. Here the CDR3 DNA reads TGTGCCAGCAGCCACTACAGGGAGGACACTGAAGCTTTCTTT. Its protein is CASSHYREDTEAFF.

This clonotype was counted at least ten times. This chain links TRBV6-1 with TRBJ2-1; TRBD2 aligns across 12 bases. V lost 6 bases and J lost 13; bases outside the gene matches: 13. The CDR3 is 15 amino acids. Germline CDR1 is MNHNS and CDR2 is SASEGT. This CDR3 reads CASSSGTSGPLRQFF. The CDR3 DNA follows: TGTGCCAGCAGCTCCGGGACTAGCGGGCCCCTACGCCAGTTCTTC.

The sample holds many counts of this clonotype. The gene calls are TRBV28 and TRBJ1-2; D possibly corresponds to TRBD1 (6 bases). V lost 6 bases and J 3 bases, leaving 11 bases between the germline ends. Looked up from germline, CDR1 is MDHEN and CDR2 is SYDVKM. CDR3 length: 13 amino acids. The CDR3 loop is CASRGDKDYGYTF. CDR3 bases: TGTGCCAGCAGAGGGGACAAGGACTATGGCTACACCTTC.

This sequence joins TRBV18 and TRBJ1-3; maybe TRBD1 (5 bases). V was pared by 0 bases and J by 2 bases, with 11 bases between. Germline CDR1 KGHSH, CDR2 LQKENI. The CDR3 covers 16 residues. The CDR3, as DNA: TGTGCCAGCTCACCACCGGCGGGGCGTACTGGAAACACCATATATTTT. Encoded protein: CASSPPAGRTGNTIYF.

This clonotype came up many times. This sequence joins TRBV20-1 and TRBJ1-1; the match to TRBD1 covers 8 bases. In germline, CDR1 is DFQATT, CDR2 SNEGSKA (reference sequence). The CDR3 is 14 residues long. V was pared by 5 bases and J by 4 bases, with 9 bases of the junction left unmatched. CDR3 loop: CSAHSQGVSTEAFF. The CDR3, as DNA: TGCAGTGCTCATTCACAGGGGGTAAGCACTGAAGCTTTCTTT.

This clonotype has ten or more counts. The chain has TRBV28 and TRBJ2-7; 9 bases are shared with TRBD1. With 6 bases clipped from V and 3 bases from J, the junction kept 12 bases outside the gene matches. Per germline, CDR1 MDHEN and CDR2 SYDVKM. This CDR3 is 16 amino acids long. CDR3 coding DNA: TGTGCCAGCAGCACTAGGGGGGGGACAGGGTTCTACGAGCAGTACTTC. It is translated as CASSTRGGTGFYEQYF.

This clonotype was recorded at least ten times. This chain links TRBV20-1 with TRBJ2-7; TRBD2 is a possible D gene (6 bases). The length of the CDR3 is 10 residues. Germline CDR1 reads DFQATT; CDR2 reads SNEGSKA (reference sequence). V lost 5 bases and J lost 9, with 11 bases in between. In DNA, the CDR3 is TGCAGTGCTTTTGGAGGGTGGCAGTACTTC. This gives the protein CSAFGGWQYF.

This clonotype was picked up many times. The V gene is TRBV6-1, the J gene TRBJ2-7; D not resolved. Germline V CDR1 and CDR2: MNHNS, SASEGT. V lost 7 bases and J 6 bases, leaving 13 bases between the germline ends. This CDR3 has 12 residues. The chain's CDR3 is CASKKTRIEQYF. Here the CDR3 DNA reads TGTGCCAGCAAGAAGACAAGGATCGAGCAGTACTTC.

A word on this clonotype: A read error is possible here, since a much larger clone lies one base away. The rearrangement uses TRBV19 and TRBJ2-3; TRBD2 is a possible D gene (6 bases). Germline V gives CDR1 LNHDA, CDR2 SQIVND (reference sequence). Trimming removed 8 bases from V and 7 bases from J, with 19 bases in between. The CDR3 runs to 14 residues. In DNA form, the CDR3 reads TGTGCCAGTCGCGGACTAACTCATGGGAATACGCAGTATTTT. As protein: CASRGLTHGNTQYF.

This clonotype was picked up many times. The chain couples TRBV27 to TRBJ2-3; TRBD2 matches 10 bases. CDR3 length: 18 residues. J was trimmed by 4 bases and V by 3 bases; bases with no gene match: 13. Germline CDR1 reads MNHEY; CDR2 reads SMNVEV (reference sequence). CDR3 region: CASSLRVQLAGVPDTQYF. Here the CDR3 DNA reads TGTGCCAGCAGTTTGAGAGTTCAGCTAGCGGGAGTCCCAGATACGCAGTATTTT.

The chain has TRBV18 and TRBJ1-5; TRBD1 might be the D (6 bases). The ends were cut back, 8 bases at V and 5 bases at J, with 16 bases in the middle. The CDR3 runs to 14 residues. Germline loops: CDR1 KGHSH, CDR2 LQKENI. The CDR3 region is CASPGGAGDQPQHF. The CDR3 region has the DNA TGTGCCAGCCCAGGTGGGGCAGGGGATCAGCCCCAGCATTTT.

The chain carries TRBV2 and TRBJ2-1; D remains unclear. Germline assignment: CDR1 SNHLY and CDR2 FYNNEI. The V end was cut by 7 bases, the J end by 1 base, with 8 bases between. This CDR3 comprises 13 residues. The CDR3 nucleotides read TGTGCCAGCACCGGGTCGTCCTACAATGAGCAGTTCTTC. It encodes CASTGSSYNEQFF. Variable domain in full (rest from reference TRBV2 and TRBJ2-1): EPEVTQTPSHQVTQMGQEVILRCVPISNHLYFYWYRQILGQKVEFLVSFYNNEISEKSEIFDDQFSVERPDGSNFTLKIRSTKLEDSAMYFCASTGSSYNEQFFGPGTRLTVL.